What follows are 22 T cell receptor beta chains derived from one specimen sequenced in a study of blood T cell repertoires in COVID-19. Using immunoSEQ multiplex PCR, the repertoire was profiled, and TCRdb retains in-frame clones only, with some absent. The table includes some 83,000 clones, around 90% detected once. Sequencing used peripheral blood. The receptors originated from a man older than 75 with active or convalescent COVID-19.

CDR3 sequence: CASSPGQTINTIYF. The DNA of the CDR3 is TGTGCCAGCAGCCCCGGACAGACGATAAACACCATATATTTT. J is TRBJ1-3 and V is TRBV7-2; the D gene is possibly TRBD1 (6 bases). Trimming removed 5 bases at V and 6 bases at J, with 14 bases between. CDR3 length: 14 amino acids. Germline V gives CDR1 SGHTA, CDR2 FQGNSA.

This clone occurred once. In nucleotides, the CDR3 is TGTGCCAGCAGTGAAGGGCAGGGGTACTTTGGCTACACCTTC. Amino acid sequence: CASSEGQGYFGYTF. The rearrangement uses TRBV2 and TRBJ1-2; perhaps TRBD1 as D (6 bases). Trimming pared 1 base from V and 7 bases from J, leaving 13 bases between. The CDR3 totals 14 residues. Germline CDR1 is SNHLY and CDR2 is FYNNEI.

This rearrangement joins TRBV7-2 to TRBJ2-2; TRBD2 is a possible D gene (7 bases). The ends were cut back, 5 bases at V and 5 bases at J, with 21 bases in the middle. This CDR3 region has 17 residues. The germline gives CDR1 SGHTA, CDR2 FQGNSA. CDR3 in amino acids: CASSISRWGGRTGELFF. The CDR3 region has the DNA TGTGCCAGCAGCATCTCGCGCTGGGGGGGCAGGACCGGGGAGCTGTTTTTT.

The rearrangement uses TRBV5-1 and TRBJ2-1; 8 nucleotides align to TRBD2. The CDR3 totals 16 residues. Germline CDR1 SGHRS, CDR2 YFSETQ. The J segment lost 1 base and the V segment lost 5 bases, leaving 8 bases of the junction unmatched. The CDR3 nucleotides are TGCGCCAGCAGACGGCTAGCGGGCCGATCCTACAATGAGCAGTTCTTC. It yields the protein CASRRLAGRSYNEQFF. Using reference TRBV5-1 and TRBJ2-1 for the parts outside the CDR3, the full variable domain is KAGVTQTPRYLIKTRGQQVTLSCSPISGHRSVSWYQQTPGQGLQFLFEYFSETQRNKGNFPGRFSGRQFSNSRSEMNVSTLELGDSALYLCASRRLAGRSYNEQFFGPGTRLTVL.

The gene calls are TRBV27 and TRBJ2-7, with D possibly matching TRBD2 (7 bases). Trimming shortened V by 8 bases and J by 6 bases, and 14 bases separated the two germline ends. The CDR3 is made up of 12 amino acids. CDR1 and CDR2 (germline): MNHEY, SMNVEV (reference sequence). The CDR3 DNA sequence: TGTGCCAGCCCCGGGGCGGGGGCCGAGCAGTACGTC. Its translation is CASPGAGAEQYV.

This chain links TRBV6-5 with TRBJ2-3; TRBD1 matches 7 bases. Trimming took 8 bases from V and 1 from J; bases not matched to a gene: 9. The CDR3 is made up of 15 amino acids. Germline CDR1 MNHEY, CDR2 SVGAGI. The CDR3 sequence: CASHPAGTGTDTQYF. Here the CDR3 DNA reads TGTGCCAGCCACCCCGCCGGGACAGGCACAGATACGCAGTATTTT.

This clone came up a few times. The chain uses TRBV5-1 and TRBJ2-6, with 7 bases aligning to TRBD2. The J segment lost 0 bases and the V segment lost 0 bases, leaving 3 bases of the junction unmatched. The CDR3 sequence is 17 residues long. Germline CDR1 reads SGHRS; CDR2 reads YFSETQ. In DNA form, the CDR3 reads TGCGCCAGCAGCTTGGGGGGAGGGAGCTCTGGGGCCAACGTCCTGACTTTC. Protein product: CASSLGGGSSGANVLTF.

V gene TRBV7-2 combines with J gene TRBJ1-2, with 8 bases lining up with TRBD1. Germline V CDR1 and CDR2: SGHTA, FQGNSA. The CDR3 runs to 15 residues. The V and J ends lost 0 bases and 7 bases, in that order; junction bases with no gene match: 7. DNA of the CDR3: TGTGCCAGCAGCTTAGCGCAGGACAGGGACCGTGGCTACACCTTC. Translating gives CASSLAQDRDRGYTF.

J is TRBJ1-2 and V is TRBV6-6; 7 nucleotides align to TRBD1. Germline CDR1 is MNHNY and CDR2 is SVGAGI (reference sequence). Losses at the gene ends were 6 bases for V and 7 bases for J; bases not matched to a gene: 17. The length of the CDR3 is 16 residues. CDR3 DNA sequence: TGTGCCAGCAGCTACCCCGCGGCCCCAGGGGGAATTGGCTACACCTTC. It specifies CASSYPAAPGGIGYTF.

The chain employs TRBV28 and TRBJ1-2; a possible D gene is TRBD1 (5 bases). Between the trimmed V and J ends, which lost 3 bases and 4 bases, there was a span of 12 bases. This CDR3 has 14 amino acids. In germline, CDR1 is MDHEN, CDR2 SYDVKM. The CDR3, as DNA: TGTGCCAGCAGTTTCCAGGGAGGCTTCTATGGCTACACCTTC. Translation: CASSFQGGFYGYTF.

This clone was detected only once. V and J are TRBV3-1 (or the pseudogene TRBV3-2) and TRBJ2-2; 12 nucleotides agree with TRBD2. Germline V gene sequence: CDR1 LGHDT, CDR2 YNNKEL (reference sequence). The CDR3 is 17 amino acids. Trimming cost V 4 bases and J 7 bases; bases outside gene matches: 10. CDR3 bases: TGTGCCAGCAGCCGCCACCGACTAGCGGGGGAAGACGGGGAGCTGTTTTTT. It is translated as CASSRHRLAGEDGELFF.

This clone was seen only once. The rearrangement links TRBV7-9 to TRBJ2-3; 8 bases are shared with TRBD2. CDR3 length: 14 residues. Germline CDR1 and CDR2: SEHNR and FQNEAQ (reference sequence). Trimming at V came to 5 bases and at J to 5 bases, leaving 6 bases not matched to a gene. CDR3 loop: CASSLSLAGDTQYF. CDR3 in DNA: TGTGCCAGCAGCCTTAGCCTAGCGGGAGATACGCAGTATTTT.

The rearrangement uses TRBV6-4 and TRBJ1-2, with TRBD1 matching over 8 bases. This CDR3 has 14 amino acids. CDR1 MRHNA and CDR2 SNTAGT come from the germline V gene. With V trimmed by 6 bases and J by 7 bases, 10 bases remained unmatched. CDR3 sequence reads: CASSEQSQGGGYTF. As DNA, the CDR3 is TGTGCCAGCAGCGAACAATCACAGGGGGGTGGCTACACCTTC.

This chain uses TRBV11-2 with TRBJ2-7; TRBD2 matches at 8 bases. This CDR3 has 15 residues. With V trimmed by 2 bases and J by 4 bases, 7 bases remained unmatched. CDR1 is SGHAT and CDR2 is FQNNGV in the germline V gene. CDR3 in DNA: TGTGCCAGCAGCTTACCGTTCGGGGGGGCTTACGAGCAGTACGTC. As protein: CASSLPFGGAYEQYV.

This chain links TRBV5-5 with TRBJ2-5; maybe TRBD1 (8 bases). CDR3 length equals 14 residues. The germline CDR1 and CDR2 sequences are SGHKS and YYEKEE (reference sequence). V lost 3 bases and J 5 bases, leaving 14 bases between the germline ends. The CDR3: CASSYSQGGETQYF. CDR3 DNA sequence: TGTGCCAGCAGCTATTCACAGGGGGGGGAGACCCAGTACTTC.

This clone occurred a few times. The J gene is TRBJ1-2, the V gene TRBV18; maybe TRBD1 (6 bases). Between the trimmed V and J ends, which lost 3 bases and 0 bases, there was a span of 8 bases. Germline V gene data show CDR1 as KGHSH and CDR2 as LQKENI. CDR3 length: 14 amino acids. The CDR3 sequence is CASSPDSANYGYTF. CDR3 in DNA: TGTGCCAGCTCACCGGACAGCGCTAACTATGGCTACACCTTC.

The CDR3 DNA sequence: TGCGCCAGCAGCTTGGGTAGCGGGGGGCCGAACACCGGGGAGCTGTTTTTT. Protein sequence: CASSLGSGGPNTGELFF. This sequence joins TRBV5-1 and TRBJ2-2; 10 bases map to TRBD2. CDR3 length: 17 amino acids. V was clipped by 0 bases and J by 0 bases; unmatched bases: 2. CDR1 is SGHRS and CDR2 is YFSETQ in the germline V gene. Combining the CDR3 with reference TRBV5-1 and TRBJ2-2 gives the whole variable domain KAGVTQTPRYLIKTRGQQVTLSCSPISGHRSVSWYQQTPGQGLQFLFEYFSETQRNKGNFPGRFSGRQFSNSRSEMNVSTLELGDSALYLCASSLGSGGPNTGELFFGEGSRLTVL.

Written as DNA, the CDR3 is TGTGCCACCAGTGATTACGGGATTGGAACAGATACGCAGTATTTT. Amino acids: CATSDYGIGTDTQYF. The chain uses TRBV24-1 and TRBJ2-3; a weak D match, TRBD2 (5 bases). Trimming took off 2 bases at V and 3 bases at J, with 11 bases between the two ends. The CDR3 has 15 amino acids. Germline V lookup: CDR1 KGHDR, CDR2 SFDVKD.

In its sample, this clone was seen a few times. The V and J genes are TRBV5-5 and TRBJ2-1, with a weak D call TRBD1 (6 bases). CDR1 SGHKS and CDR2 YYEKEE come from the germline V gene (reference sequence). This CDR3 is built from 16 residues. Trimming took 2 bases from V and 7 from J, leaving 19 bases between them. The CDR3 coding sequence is TGTGCCAGCAGCTTTTTCAGGGGCGGTCAAGGTAATGAGCAGTTCTTC. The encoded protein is CASSFFRGGQGNEQFF.

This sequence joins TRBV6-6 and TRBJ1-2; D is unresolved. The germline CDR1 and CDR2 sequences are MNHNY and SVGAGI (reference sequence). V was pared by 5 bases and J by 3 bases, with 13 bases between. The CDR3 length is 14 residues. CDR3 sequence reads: CASSHHGVDYGYTF. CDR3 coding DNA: TGTGCCAGCAGTCACCACGGGGTAGACTATGGCTACACCTTC.

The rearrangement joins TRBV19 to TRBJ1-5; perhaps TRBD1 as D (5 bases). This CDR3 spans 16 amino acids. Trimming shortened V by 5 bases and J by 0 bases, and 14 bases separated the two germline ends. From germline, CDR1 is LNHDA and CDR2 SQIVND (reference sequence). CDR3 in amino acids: CASSSAGYYSNQPQHF. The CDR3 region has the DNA TGTGCCAGTAGTTCGGCAGGGTATTATAGCAATCAGCCCCAGCATTTT.

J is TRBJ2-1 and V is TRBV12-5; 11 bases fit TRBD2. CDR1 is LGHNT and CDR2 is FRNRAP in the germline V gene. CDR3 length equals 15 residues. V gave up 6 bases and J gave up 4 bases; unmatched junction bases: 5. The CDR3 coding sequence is TGTGCTAGTGGCCCTAGCGGGAGGTCGTACAATGAGCAGTTCTTC. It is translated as CASGPSGRSYNEQFF. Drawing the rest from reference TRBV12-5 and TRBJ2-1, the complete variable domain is DARVTQTPRHKVTEMGQEVTMRCQPILGHNTVFWYRQTMMQGLELLAYFRNRAPLDDSGMPKDRFSAEMPDATLATLKIQPSEPRDSAVYFCASGPSGRSYNEQFFGPGTRLTVL.